The rows below give T cell receptor beta chains drawn from one sample of a study of identical twins. TCRdb fed the 5' RACE reads into MiXCR, producing one record per CDR3 protein. The table includes just under 650,000 distinct CDR3 sequences, roughly 7.1% detected once. These data were also reused for a study on yellow fever vaccine responses in identical twins.

The specimen was PBMCs. Receptors originate from a woman younger than 30 in good health. Both conserved end residues are part of each CDR3. D genes are given only for firm matches. Only part of the rows carry a size: once, few, many, or a class if the clone is expanded.

TRBJ2-5	.	.	TRBV7-2	CASSSAIWASKETQYF	TGTGCCAGCAGCTCCGCGATTTGGGCGAGCAAAGAGACCCAGTACTTC
TRBJ2-5	many	.	TRBV24-1	CATSDRKGEEETQYF	TGTGCCACCAGTGACCGAAAGGGAGAAGAAGAGACCCAGTACTTC
TRBJ1-5	.	TRBD1	TRBV6-1	CASSPDRAGNQPQHF	TGTGCCAGCAGCCCGGACAGGGCGGGCAATCAGCCCCAGCATTTT
TRBJ2-7	few	TRBD2	TRBV20-1	CSARDPSGIYAYEQYF	TGCAGTGCCAGAGATCCGAGCGGGATCTATGCCTACGAGCAGTACTTC
TRBJ2-3	many	TRBD2	TRBV7-9	CASSFSRAGLQYF	TGTGCCAGCAGCTTTAGTAGAGCGGGATTGCAGTATTTT
TRBJ2-1	many	.	TRBV4-1	CASSHSPNEQFF	TGCGCCAGCAGCCACTCGCCGAATGAGCAGTTCTTC
TRBJ2-5	.	TRBD2	TRBV20-1	CSATGLAGVSQETQYF	TGCAGTGCTACTGGACTAGCGGGGGTCAGTCAAGAGACCCAGTACTTC
TRBJ2-1	.	TRBD2	TRBV29-1	CSDRGGAYNEQFF	TGCAGCGACCGGGGGGGGGCCTACAATGAGCAGTTCTTC
TRBJ1-1	.	TRBD1	TRBV5-1	CASRGQGYTEAFF	TGCGCCAGCAGGGGACAGGGGTACACTGAAGCTTTCTTT
TRBJ2-5	few	TRBD1	TRBV20-1	CSARDSGKTQYF	TGCAGTGCGAGGGACAGCGGAAAGACCCAGTACTTC
TRBJ1-2	few	TRBD1	TRBV12-3/TRBV12-4	CASSLTAGQGGWGGYTF	TGTGCCAGCAGTTTAACTGCGGGACAGGGGGGTTGGGGTGGCTACACCTTC
TRBJ1-2	.	.	TRBV15	CATSRENSYGYTF	TGTGCCACCAGCAGAGAGAACAGCTATGGCTACACCTTC
TRBJ2-1	few	.	TRBV18	CASSTGTQQNNEQFF	TGTGCCAGCTCAACGGGGACTCAACAAAATAATGAGCAGTTCTTC
TRBJ2-1	.	TRBD1	TRBV12-3/TRBV12-4	CATDQADPGGASNEQFF	TGTGCCACCGACCAGGCGGACCCAGGGGGCGCTTCAAATGAGCAGTTCTTC
TRBJ1-4	many	.	TRBV7-8	CASSLGTEGKLFF	TGTGCCAGCAGCTTAGGGACTGAGGGAAAACTGTTTTTT
TRBJ1-2	many	TRBD1	TRBV7-2	CASSVTGGLKNYGYTF	TGTGCCAGCAGCGTTACAGGGGGCCTGAAGAACTATGGCTACACCTTC
TRBJ2-5	many	TRBD2	TRBV12-3/TRBV12-4	CASSLLAGDQETQYF	TGTGCCAGCAGTTTACTAGCGGGGGATCAAGAGACCCAGTACTTC
TRBJ2-7	few	TRBD2	TRBV6-1	CASTQGLAGGQQYF	TGTGCCAGCACCCAGGGACTAGCGGGAGGACAGCAGTACTTC
TRBJ2-2	.	.	TRBV9	CASRHGRALVGNTGELFF	TGTGCCAGCCGACATGGAAGGGCCCTAGTGGGTAACACCGGGGAGCTGTTTTTT
TRBJ1-2	few	.	TRBV6-1	CASSEVDGGNYGYTF	TGTGCCAGCAGTGAGGTCGACGGGGGAAACTATGGCTACACCTTC
TRBJ2-1	.	.	TRBV29-1	CSVETDTPYEQFF	TGCAGCGTTGAAACGGACACACCCTATGAGCAGTTCTTC
TRBJ2-4	.	TRBD1	TRBV18	CASSSTGIQYF	TGTGCCAGCTCATCGACAGGGATTCAGTACTTC
TRBJ1-6	many	TRBD1	TRBV7-8	CASSPLRTGNSPLHF	TGTGCCAGCAGCCCCCTTAGGACAGGGAATTCACCCCTCCACTTT
TRBJ2-7	.	TRBD1	TRBV9	CASSGQGKPYEQYF	TGTGCCAGCAGCGGACAGGGAAAGCCCTACGAGCAGTACTTC
TRBJ1-5	few	TRBD1	TRBV4-1	CASSQNTGVNQPQHF	TGCGCCAGCAGCCAGAATACAGGGGTGAATCAGCCCCAGCATTTT
TRBJ2-1	.	TRBD2	TRBV7-6	CASSSGIAGYNEQFF	TGTGCCAGCAGTTCCGGGATAGCGGGCTACAATGAGCAGTTCTTC
TRBJ1-1	few	.	TRBV10-2	CASSDNLRGAFF	TGCGCCAGCAGTGATAACCTCCGCGGAGCTTTCTTT
TRBJ2-2	many	TRBD2	TRBV7-3	CASSPRASGIGELFF	TGTGCCAGCAGCCCACGGGCTAGCGGGATCGGGGAGCTGTTTTTT
TRBJ2-5	.	TRBD1	TRBV5-1	CASSVPSGTGLSQETQYF	TGCGCCAGCAGCGTTCCCTCCGGGACAGGGTTAAGCCAAGAGACCCAGTACTTC
TRBJ1-1	.	.	TRBV12-3/TRBV12-4	CASSLRGYAEAFF	TGTGCCAGCAGTTTACGAGGGTACGCTGAAGCTTTCTTT
TRBJ1-2	many	.	TRBV9	CASSSTGQGTYGYTF	TGTGCCAGCAGTTCTACTGGGCAGGGGACCTATGGCTACACCTTC
TRBJ2-1	many	.	TRBV29-1	CSVEDTYNEQFF	TGCAGCGTTGAAGACACCTACAATGAGCAGTTCTTC
TRBJ1-2	few	.	TRBV5-5	CASTSGVFGLGYTF	TGTGCCAGCACCTCAGGGGTATTCGGGCTTGGCTACACCTTC
TRBJ2-2	many	.	TRBV28	CASNPSGTTGTGELFF	TGTGCCAGCAATCCCTCCGGGACAACTGGCACCGGGGAGCTGTTTTTT
TRBJ1-1	.	.	TRBV19	CASSIGPGGPEAFF	TGTGCCAGTAGTATTGGTCCGGGGGGGCCTGAAGCTTTCTTT
TRBJ2-1	.	.	TRBV9	CASSGDGTSYNEQFF	TGTGCCAGCAGCGGAGATGGAACTTCCTACAATGAGCAGTTCTTC
TRBJ2-1	many	.	TRBV12-3/TRBV12-4	CASTVGQGYNEQFF	TGTGCCAGCACCGTGGGCCAGGGCTACAATGAGCAGTTCTTC
TRBJ2-7	many	TRBD1	TRBV20-1	CSAERDRGSYEQYF	TGCAGTGCGGAACGGGACAGGGGGTCTTACGAGCAGTACTTC
TRBJ1-1	many	.	TRBV12-3/TRBV12-4	CASTPGLGNTEAFF	TGTGCCAGCACCCCCGGGTTAGGAAACACTGAAGCTTTCTTT
TRBJ1-5	many	TRBD1	TRBV7-2	CASSLARGYNQPQHF	TGTGCCAGCAGCTTAGCCAGGGGGTACAATCAGCCCCAGCATTTT
TRBJ1-2	few	TRBD1	TRBV24-1	CATSDPGTGGASEGYTF	TGTGCCACCAGTGACCCCGGGACAGGGGGCGCATCGGAGGGCTACACCTTC
TRBJ2-3	few	TRBD1	TRBV28	CASSLMTGRSTDTQYF	TGTGCCAGCAGCCTTATGACAGGGCGCAGCACAGATACGCAGTATTTT
TRBJ2-3	many	.	TRBV29-1	CSVEGDLQEPTDTQYF	TGCAGCGTTGAAGGGGATCTACAGGAGCCCACAGATACGCAGTATTTT